This TCR beta chain comes out of a study of T cell changes during pregnancy in multiple sclerosis. Sequencing was performed with immunoSEQ multiplex PCR; in TCRdb, only in-frame clones are kept and a portion is missing. This table has over 85,000 clones, around 93% appearing once. The receptor comes from a female donor in good health, enrolled as a control in a pregnancy study. The specimen was peripheral blood, collected in the first trimester of pregnancy.

CDR3 DNA sequence: TGTGCCAGTAGTGTCGACAGGGGGGACACCGGGGAGCTGTTTTTT. Its protein is CASSVDRGDTGELFF. The V gene is TRBV19, the J gene TRBJ2-2; 9 bases are shared with TRBD1. The ends lost 5 bases at V and 3 bases at J; junction bases unmatched: 4. The CDR3 runs 15 residues. Germline V gives CDR1 LNHDA, CDR2 SQIVND (reference sequence).